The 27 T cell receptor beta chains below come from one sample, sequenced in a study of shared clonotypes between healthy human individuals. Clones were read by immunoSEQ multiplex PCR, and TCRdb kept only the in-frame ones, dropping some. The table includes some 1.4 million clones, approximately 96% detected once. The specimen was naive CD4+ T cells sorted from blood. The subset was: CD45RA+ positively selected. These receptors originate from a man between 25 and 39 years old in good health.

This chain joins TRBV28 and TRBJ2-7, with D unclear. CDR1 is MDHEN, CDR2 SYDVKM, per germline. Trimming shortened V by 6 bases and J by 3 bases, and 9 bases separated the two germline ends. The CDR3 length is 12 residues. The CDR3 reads CASSSTLYEQYF. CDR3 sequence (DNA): TGTGCCAGCAGCTCAACCCTCTACGAGCAGTACTTC.

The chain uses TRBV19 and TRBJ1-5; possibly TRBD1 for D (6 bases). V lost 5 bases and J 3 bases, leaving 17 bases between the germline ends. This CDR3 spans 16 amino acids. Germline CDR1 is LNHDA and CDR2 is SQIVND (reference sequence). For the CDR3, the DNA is TGTGCCAGTAGTTTCCGCCAGGGGCGGTACAATCAGCCCCAGCATTTT. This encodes CASSFRQGRYNQPQHF.

CDR3 sequence reads: CASSEQHNTGELFF. DNA of the CDR3: TGTGCCAGCAGTGAGCAGCATAACACCGGGGAGCTGTTTTTT. V gene TRBV6-1 combines with J gene TRBJ2-2; D gene unclear. V gave up 3 bases and J gave up 2 bases, with 7 bases separating them. Germline CDR1 MNHNS, CDR2 SASEGT. CDR3 size: 14 residues.

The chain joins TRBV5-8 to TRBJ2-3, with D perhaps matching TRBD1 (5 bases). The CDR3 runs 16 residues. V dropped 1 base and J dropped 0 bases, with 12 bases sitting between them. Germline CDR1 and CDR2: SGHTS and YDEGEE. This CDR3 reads CASSLFSGLSTDTQYF. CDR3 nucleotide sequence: TGTGCCAGCAGCTTGTTCTCAGGGCTTAGCACAGATACGCAGTATTTT.

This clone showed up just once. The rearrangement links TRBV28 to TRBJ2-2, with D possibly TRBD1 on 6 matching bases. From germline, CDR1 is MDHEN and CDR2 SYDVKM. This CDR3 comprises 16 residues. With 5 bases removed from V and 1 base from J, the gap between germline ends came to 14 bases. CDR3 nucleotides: TGTGCCAGCAGTCCTGAGGGGGTTGTGAACACCGGGGAGCTGTTTTTT. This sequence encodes CASSPEGVVNTGELFF.

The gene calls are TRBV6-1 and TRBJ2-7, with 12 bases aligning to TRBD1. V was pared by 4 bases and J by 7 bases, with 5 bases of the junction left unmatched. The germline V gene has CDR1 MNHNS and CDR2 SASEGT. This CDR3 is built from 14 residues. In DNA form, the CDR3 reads TGTGCCAGCAGTGCGGGACAGGGGGCTGGTGAGCAGTACTTC. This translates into CASSAGQGAGEQYF.

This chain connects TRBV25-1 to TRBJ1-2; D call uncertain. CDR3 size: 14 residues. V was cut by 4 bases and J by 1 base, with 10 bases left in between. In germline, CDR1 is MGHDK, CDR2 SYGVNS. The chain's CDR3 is CASSVGRVNYGYTF. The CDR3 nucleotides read TGTGCCAGCAGTGTCGGGAGAGTTAACTATGGCTACACCTTC.

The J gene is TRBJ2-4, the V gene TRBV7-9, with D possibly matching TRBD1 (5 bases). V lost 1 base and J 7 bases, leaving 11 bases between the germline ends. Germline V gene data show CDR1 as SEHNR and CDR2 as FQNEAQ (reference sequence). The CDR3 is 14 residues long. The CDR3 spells CASSLESGLNIQYF. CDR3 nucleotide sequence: TGTGCCAGCAGCTTAGAGTCAGGGTTGAACATTCAGTACTTC.

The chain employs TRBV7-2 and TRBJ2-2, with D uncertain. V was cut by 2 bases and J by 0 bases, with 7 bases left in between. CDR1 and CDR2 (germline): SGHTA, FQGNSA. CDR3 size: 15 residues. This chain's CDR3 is CASSLMGSNTGELFF. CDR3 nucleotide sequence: TGTGCCAGCAGCTTAATGGGATCGAACACCGGGGAGCTGTTTTTT.

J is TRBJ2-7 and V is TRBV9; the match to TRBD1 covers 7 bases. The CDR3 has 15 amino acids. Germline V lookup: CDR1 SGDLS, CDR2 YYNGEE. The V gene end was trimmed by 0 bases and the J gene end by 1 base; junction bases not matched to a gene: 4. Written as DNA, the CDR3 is TGTGCCAGCAGCGTAGCCCCCAGGGGGTCCTACGAGCAGTACTTC. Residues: CASSVAPRGSYEQYF. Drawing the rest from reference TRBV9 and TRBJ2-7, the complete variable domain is DSGVTQTPKHLITATGQRVTLRCSPRSGDLSVYWYQQSLDQGLQFLIQYYNGEERAKGNILERFSAQQFPDLHSELNLSSLELGDSALYFCASSVAPRGSYEQYFGPGTRLTVT.

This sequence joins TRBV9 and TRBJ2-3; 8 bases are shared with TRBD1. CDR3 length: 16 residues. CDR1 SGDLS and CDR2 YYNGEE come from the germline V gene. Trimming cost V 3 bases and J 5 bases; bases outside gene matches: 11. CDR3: CASSAFLDRVGDTQYF. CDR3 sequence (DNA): TGTGCCAGCAGCGCGTTTCTGGACAGGGTTGGAGATACGCAGTATTTT.

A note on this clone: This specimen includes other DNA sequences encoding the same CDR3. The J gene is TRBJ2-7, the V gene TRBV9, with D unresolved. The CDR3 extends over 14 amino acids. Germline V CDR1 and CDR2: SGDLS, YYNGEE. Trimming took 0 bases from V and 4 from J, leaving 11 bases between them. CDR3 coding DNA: TGTGCCAGCAGCGTAGGAGGCATACCGTACGAGCAGTACTTC. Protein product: CASSVGGIPYEQYF.

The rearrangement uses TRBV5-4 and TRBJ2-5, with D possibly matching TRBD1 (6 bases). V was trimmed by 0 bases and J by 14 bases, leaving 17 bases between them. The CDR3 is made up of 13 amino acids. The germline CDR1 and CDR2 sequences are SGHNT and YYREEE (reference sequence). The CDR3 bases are TGTGCCAGCAGCTTGGCCGCAGGGGACGAAGGCTACTTC. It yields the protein CASSLAAGDEGYF.

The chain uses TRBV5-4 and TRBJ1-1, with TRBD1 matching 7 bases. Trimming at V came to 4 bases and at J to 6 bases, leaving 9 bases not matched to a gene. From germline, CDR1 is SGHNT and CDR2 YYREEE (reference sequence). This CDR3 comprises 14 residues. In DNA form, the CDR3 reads TGTGCCAGCAGCATGCAGGAGGGGGCGGCTGAAGCTTTCTTT. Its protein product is CASSMQEGAAEAFF.

The CDR3: CASMVAGGGEQYF. The CDR3 DNA sequence: TGCGCCAGCATGGTCGCGGGAGGGGGCGAGCAGTACTTC. V is TRBV5-1 and J is TRBJ2-7, with TRBD2 identical over 9 bases. Germline V gene sequence: CDR1 SGHRS, CDR2 YFSETQ. The CDR3 consists of 13 residues. The trim removed 6 bases at V and 6 bases at J, leaving 7 bases unmatched.

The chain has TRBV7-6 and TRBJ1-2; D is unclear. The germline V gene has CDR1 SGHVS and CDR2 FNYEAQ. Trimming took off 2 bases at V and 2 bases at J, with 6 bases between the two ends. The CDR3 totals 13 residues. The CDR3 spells CASSLSTNYGYTF. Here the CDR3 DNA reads TGTGCCAGCAGCTTAAGTACAAACTATGGCTACACCTTC.

The CDR3 region is CSVTGAVTGELFF. CDR3 bases: TGCAGCGTTACGGGGGCGGTCACCGGGGAGCTGTTTTTT. V is TRBV29-1 and J is TRBJ2-2, with D tentatively TRBD1 or TRBD2 (6 bases each). The V and J ends lost 5 bases and 4 bases respectively, with 11 bases between them. The germline gives CDR1 SQVTM, CDR2 ANQGSEA. This CDR3 is 13 amino acids long.

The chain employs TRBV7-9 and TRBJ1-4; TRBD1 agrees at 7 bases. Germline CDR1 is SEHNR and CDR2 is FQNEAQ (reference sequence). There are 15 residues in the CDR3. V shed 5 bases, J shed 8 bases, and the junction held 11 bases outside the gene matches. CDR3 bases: TGTGCCAGCAGCCGGGACAGCCTTACCAGGGAAAAACTGTTTTTT. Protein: CASSRDSLTREKLFF.

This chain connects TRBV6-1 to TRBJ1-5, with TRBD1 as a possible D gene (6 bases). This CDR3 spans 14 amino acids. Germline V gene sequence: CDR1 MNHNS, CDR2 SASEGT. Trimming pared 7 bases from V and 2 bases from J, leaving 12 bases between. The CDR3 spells CASNRQAGNQPQHF. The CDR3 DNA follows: TGTGCCAGCAATAGACAGGCCGGCAATCAGCCCCAGCATTTT.

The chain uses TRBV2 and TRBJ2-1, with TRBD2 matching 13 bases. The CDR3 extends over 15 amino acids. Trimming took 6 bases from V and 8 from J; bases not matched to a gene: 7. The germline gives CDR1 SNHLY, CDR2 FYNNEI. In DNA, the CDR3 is TGTGCCAGCAGGAGACTAGCGGGAGGAGGAGATGAGCAGTTCTTC. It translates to CASRRLAGGGDEQFF. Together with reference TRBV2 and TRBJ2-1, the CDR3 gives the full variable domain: EPEVTQTPSHQVTQMGQEVILRCVPISNHLYFYWYRQILGQKVEFLVSFYNNEISEKSEIFDDQFSVERPDGSNFTLKIRSTKLEDSAMYFCASRRLAGGGDEQFFGPGTRLTVL.

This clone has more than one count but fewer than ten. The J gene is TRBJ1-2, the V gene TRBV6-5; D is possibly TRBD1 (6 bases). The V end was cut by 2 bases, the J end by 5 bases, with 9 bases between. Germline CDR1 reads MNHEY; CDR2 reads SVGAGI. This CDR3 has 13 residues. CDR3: CASSYEGVYGYTF. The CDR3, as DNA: TGTGCCAGCAGTTACGAGGGGGTTTATGGCTACACCTTC.

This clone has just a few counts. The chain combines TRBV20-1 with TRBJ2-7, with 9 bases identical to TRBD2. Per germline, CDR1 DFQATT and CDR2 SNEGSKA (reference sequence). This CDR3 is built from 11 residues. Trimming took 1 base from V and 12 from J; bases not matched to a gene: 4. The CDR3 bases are TGCAGTGCTAGAGGCGGGGGGGCCTCGTACTTC. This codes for CSARGGGASYF.

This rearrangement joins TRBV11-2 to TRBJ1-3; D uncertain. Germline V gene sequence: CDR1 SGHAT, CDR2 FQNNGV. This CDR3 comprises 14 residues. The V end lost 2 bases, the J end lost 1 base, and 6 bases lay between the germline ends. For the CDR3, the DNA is TGTGCCAGCAGCTTAACTAGATCTGGAAACACCATATATTTT. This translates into CASSLTRSGNTIYF. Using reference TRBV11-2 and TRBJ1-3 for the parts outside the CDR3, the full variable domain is EAGVAQSPRYKIIEKRQSVAFWCNPISGHATLYWYQQILGQGPKLLIQFQNNGVVDDSQLPKDRFSAERLKGVDSTLKIQPAKLEDSAVYLCASSLTRSGNTIYFGEGSWLTVV.

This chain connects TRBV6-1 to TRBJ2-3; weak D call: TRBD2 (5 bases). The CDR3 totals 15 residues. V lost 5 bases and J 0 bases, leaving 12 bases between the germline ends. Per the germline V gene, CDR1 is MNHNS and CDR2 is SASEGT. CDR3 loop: CASSIDSVSTDTQYF. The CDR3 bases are TGTGCCAGCAGTATCGATAGCGTAAGCACAGATACGCAGTATTTT.

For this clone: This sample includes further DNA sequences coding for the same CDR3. CDR3 sequence reads: CASSLGEGTEAFF. CDR3 coding DNA: TGTGCCAGCAGTTTGGGGGAAGGCACTGAAGCTTTCTTT. The rearrangement links TRBV7-3 to TRBJ1-1, with D maybe TRBD1 (5 bases). Germline loops: CDR1 SGHTA, CDR2 FQGTGA. This CDR3 is built from 13 residues. V lost 6 bases to trimming and J lost 4 bases, with 12 bases between them.

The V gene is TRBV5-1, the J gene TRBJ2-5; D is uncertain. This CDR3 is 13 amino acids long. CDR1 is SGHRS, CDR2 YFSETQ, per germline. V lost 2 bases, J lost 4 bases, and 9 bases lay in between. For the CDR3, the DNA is TGCGCCAGCAGCTTACGGAGCCGAGAGACCCAGTACTTC. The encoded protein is CASSLRSRETQYF.

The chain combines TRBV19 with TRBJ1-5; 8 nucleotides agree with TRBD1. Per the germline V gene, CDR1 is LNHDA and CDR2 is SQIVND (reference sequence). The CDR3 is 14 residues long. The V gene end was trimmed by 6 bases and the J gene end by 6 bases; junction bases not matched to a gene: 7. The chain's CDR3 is CASRASRGLQPQHF. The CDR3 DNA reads TGTGCCAGTAGGGCTTCCAGGGGGCTTCAGCCCCAGCATTTT.